This T cell receptor beta chain was captured by sequencing in a study of cytotoxic CD8 clonotypes in ibrutinib-treated CLL. The wider study: Results showed about 25 partial and 2 complete responses; following median approximately 68 months, approximately 15 remained remitted, approximately 12 advanced. Study-wide findings and caveats: Progressing patients had sampling times that differed from those of sustained-remission patients.

The assay was immunoSEQ multiplex PCR, and TCRdb's table has in-frame clones only and misses some. The sample contains about 150,000 clones, about 75% of which appear only once. As for this clone: The target antigen is unknown.

The sequencing used PBMCs, collected after 24 months of ibrutinib treatment. This sequence originates from a human donor with chronic lymphocytic leukemia.

In nucleotides, the CDR3 is TGTGCCAGCAGCCCCTCTGCGGGGGTCCCAGATACGCAGTATTTT. This translates into CASSPSAGVPDTQYF. The chain couples TRBV7-2 to TRBJ2-3; 7 positions agree with TRBD2. The germline CDR1 and CDR2 sequences are SGHTA and FQGNSA. The CDR3 has 15 residues. The ends lost 5 bases at V and 4 bases at J; junction bases unmatched: 9.